This T cell receptor beta chain was retrieved from a study of Ad26.COV2.S vaccination and SARS-CoV-2 variants. In the case of this clone: Its antigen is currently unknown.

TCRdb's copy holds only in-frame clones and misses some; the assay was immunoSEQ multiplex PCR. The sample holds some 350,000 clones, about 90% seen once. Overall study results and limits: Higher spike-specific TCR breadth was found in vaccine recipients than in placebo recipients. Measurements of TCR breadth and depth may have given underestimates of the total T cell responses. CD8+ and CD4+ T cells specific for spike reportedly responded with substantial breadth after vaccination.

V was shortened by 3 bases and J by 0 bases, with 13 bases between the two germline ends. The V gene's germline CDR1 is SGDLS and CDR2 YYNGEE. The CDR3 has 15 amino acids. Sequenced material: peripheral blood, taken after recovery from COVID-19. This chain uses TRBV9 with TRBJ2-7, with D uncertain. The source is a human donor who had recovered from COVID-19. CDR3 DNA sequence: TGTGCCAGCAGCGCCGGTGGGTCGAGCTCCTACGAGCAGTACTTC. This encodes CASSAGGSSSYEQYF.